A single sample gave rise to the 17 T cell receptor beta chains below, sequenced in a study of blood T cell repertoires in COVID-19. Profiling relied on immunoSEQ multiplex PCR, and the TCRdb table lists in-frame clones only, not all of them. The table has some 70,000 clones, roughly 80% seen once. The source material was peripheral blood. The receptors come from a human donor in a cohort sampled during active COVID-19.

This sequence joins TRBV29-1 and TRBJ2-7; D perhaps matches TRBD1 (6 bases). This CDR3 region has 15 residues. From germline, CDR1 is SQVTM and CDR2 ANQGSEA. CDR3 amino acids: CMEFGQPFRSYEQYV. For the CDR3, the DNA is TGCATGGAGTTCGGACAGCCCTTCCGCTCCTACGAGCAGTACGTC.

The chain links TRBV7-2 to TRBJ2-7, with TRBD1 matching over 8 bases. This CDR3 has 16 residues. Germline assignment: CDR1 SGHTA and CDR2 FQGNSA. Germline trimming cut 5 bases from V and 2 bases from J; bases unmatched to any gene: 11. CDR3 protein: CASSPRGTGGTYEQYF. Written as DNA, the CDR3 is TGTGCCAGCAGCCCCCGAGGGACAGGAGGAACCTACGAGCAGTACTTC.

This clone has just one count. The chain carries TRBV2 and TRBJ2-3; D perhaps matches TRBD2 (6 bases). Germline-derived CDR1 and CDR2 are SNHLY and FYNNEI. The CDR3 is made up of 13 amino acids. CDR3 in amino acids: CGTRGGVGDTQYF. DNA of the CDR3: TGTGGCACCAGAGGCGGGGTGGGAGATACGCAGTATTTT. The full variable domain, its missing parts supplied by reference TRBV2 and TRBJ2-3, is EPEVTQTPSHQVTQMGQEVILRCVPISNHLYFYWYRQILGQKVEFLVSFYNNEISEKSEIFDDQFSVERPDGSNFTLKIRSTKLEDSAMYFCGTRGGVGDTQYFGPGTRLTVL.

The chain employs TRBV5-6 and TRBJ2-3, with D perhaps matching TRBD2 (5 bases). Germline-derived CDR1 and CDR2 are SGHDT and YYEEEE. This CDR3 has 15 residues. V was pared by 0 bases and J by 2 bases, with 10 bases between. The CDR3 bases are TGTGCCAGCAGCTTGGGGGAGTGGCCCACAGATACGCAGTATTTT. It encodes CASSLGEWPTDTQYF.

This clone has more than one count but fewer than ten. The gene calls are TRBV18 and TRBJ1-1; 9 bases are a match to TRBD1. This CDR3 region has 15 residues. The V and J ends lost 5 bases and 5 bases, in that order; junction bases with no gene match: 9. Germline loops: CDR1 KGHSH, CDR2 LQKENI. The chain's CDR3 is CASSAPGQGGTEAFF. The CDR3, as DNA: TGTGCCAGCTCAGCCCCGGGACAGGGCGGTACTGAAGCTTTCTTT.

This chain connects TRBV15 to TRBJ1-2, with D perhaps TRBD1 (6 bases). The length of the CDR3 is 13 residues. Trimming removed 5 bases from V and 2 bases from J, with 9 bases in between. Germline V gene sequence: CDR1 LNHNV, CDR2 YYDKDF (reference sequence). For the CDR3, the DNA is TGTGCCACCAGCCAGGGGCGCAACTATGGCTACACCTTC. This codes for CATSQGRNYGYTF.

The J gene is TRBJ1-4, the V gene TRBV6-6, with D hard to call. Looked up from germline, CDR1 is MNHNY and CDR2 is SVGAGI (reference sequence). V shed 5 bases and J shed 6 bases, with 13 bases lying between them. The CDR3 has 14 amino acids. In DNA, the CDR3 is TGTGCCAGCAGTAGGAGGCCGGCGGATGAAAAACTGTTTTTT. This encodes CASSRRPADEKLFF.

This chain connects TRBV3-1 (or the pseudogene TRBV3-2) to TRBJ1-1, with TRBD1 matching over 9 bases. J was trimmed by 11 bases and V by 0 bases; bases with no gene match: 7. This CDR3 contains 14 residues. Germline CDR1 and CDR2: LGHDT and YNNKEL (reference sequence). In DNA form, the CDR3 reads TGTGCCAGCAGCCAAGATCCCGAGACAGGGGGGGCTTTCTTT. Amino acid sequence: CASSQDPETGGAFF.

This chain uses TRBV5-4 with TRBJ2-2; a weak D match, TRBD2 (5 bases). Per the germline V gene, CDR1 is SGHNT and CDR2 is YYREEE (reference sequence). This CDR3 spans 14 amino acids. Trimming left V 6 bases short and J 5 bases short, with 14 bases between. The CDR3 loop reads CASTLGGRTGELFF. In DNA, the CDR3 is TGTGCCAGCACCCTCGGCGGGCGTACCGGGGAGCTGTTTTTT.

The chain is built from TRBV4-3 and TRBJ2-5; D might be TRBD1 (6 bases). CDR3 length: 19 amino acids. CDR1 and CDR2 (germline): LGHNA, YSLEER. V lost 5 bases and J 2 bases, leaving 27 bases between the germline ends. The CDR3 here is CASSKRPIRYRALQETQYF. In DNA, the CDR3 is TGCGCCAGCAGCAAAAGGCCAATCCGTTACAGGGCATTACAAGAGACCCAGTACTTC.

The chain joins TRBV11-2 to TRBJ2-3, with 7 bases that match TRBD2. V lost 3 bases to trimming and J lost 0 bases; unmatched junction nucleotides: 9. Germline-derived CDR1 and CDR2 are SGHAT and FQNNGV. This CDR3 has 17 residues. This chain's CDR3 is CASSFHLSGTSTDTQYF. DNA for the CDR3: TGTGCCAGCAGCTTCCACCTAAGCGGGACTAGCACAGATACGCAGTATTTT.

This clone was recorded once. The genes are TRBV5-4 and TRBJ1-1; the match to TRBD1 covers 7 bases. This CDR3 is 15 amino acids long. The junction had 6 bases not matched to a gene; V was cut back by 2 bases and J by 2 bases. CDR1 and CDR2 (germline): SGHNT, YYREEE (reference sequence). CDR3 in DNA: TGTGCCAGCAGCTTATTCGACAGGGTTAACACTGAAGCTTTCTTT. Translating it yields CASSLFDRVNTEAFF.

The rearrangement uses TRBV4-1 and TRBJ2-3, with D perhaps matching TRBD2 (7 bases). This CDR3 spans 17 amino acids. Germline values: CDR1 MGHRA, CDR2 YSYEKL. V lost 1 base to trimming and J lost 2 bases, with 16 bases between them. The CDR3 coding sequence is TGCGCCAGCAGCCAAGGAGAGGGGGGGATAAACACAGATACGCAGTATTTT. Its translation is CASSQGEGGINTDTQYF.

The chain carries TRBV11-3 and TRBJ2-4; 15 nucleotides align to TRBD2. J lost 4 bases, V lost 6 bases, and 4 bases had no gene match. This CDR3 spans 16 amino acids. Germline V gene data show CDR1 as SGHNT and CDR2 as YENEEA. The CDR3 is CASRGLAGGSKNIQYF. The CDR3 DNA follows: TGTGCCAGCAGGGGACTAGCGGGGGGTTCTAAAAACATTCAGTACTTC.

The chain combines TRBV7-2 with TRBJ1-1; D may be TRBD1 (6 bases). This CDR3 spans 14 amino acids. V shed 3 bases and J shed 1 base, with 9 bases lying between them. Germline CDR1 SGHTA, CDR2 FQGNSA. CDR3 in DNA: TGTGCCAGCAGCTTCATACAGGGGAACACTGAAGCTTTCTTT. Its translation: CASSFIQGNTEAFF.

This chain uses TRBV7-2 with TRBJ2-5; 10 positions match TRBD2. With V trimmed by 1 base and J by 1 base, 6 bases remained unmatched. This CDR3 is built from 17 residues. The germline V gene encodes CDR1 SGHTA and CDR2 FQGNSA. CDR3 sequence: CASSLEVGLAFQETQYF. The CDR3 DNA reads TGTGCCAGCAGCTTAGAAGTGGGACTAGCGTTCCAAGAGACCCAGTACTTC.

This chain uses TRBV6-2 or TRBV6-3 with TRBJ2-3; 10 bases align to TRBD2. The V gene end was trimmed by 2 bases and the J gene end by 6 bases; junction bases not matched to a gene: 11. Germline V CDR1 and CDR2: MNHEY, SVGEGT. The CDR3 has 17 amino acids. CDR3 residues: CASSYPGLAASMDTQYF. DNA for the CDR3: TGTGCCAGCAGTTACCCCGGACTAGCGGCATCGATGGATACGCAGTATTTT.